This T cell receptor (beta chain) was documented in a study of T cell responses to AZD1222 COVID-19 vaccine. Germline CDR1 reads MNHEY; CDR2 reads SMNVEV (reference sequence). CDR3 size: 15 residues. Trimming shortened V by 4 bases and J by 0 bases, and 10 bases separated the two germline ends. TCRdb's copy holds only in-frame clones and misses some; the assay was immunoSEQ multiplex PCR. The data hold roughly 150,000 clones, with more than 70% observed a single time. Material: peripheral blood, obtained on day 0 of AZD1222 vaccination. The rearrangement links TRBV27 to TRBJ1-5; D not resolved. This TCR derives from an adult in good health. DNA for the CDR3: TGTGCCAGCAGTTGGACGGGATATAGCAATCAGCCCCAGCATTTT. Translation: CASSWTGYSNQPQHF.